These 20 T cell receptor beta chains came from one sample sequenced in a study of T cells after somatic rescue of genetic block. Some clones are missing from TCRdb's copy, which holds only in-frame ones; the method was immunoSEQ multiplex PCR. The table includes about 120,000 clones, around nine tenths detected once. The material sequenced was peripheral blood mononuclear cells (PBMCs). These receptor sequences come from a woman aged 18-29 years.

The table lists this clone with a few counts. The chain couples TRBV6-5 to TRBJ1-5; D not certain. The germline V gene has CDR1 MNHEY and CDR2 SVGAGI. V was cut by 9 bases and J by 0 bases, with 9 bases left in between. The CDR3 loop spans 13 amino acids. The CDR3 sequence: CASRAVSNQPQHF. The CDR3 DNA follows: TGTGCCAGTAGGGCAGTTAGCAATCAGCCCCAGCATTTT.

The chain combines TRBV27 with TRBJ2-3, with unresolved D. Deletions cut 1 base from V and 0 bases from J, with 11 bases between. The CDR3 is 16 residues long. In germline, CDR1 is MNHEY, CDR2 SMNVEV (reference sequence). The CDR3 sequence is CASSLWESSSTDTQYF. CDR3 bases: TGTGCCAGCAGTTTATGGGAATCCTCTAGCACAGATACGCAGTATTTT.

The J gene is TRBJ2-5, the V gene TRBV30, with D maybe TRBD2 (5 bases). CDR3 length: 14 amino acids. Deletions cut 4 bases from V and 4 bases from J, with 16 bases between. Germline assignment: CDR1 GTSNPN and CDR2 SVGIG (reference sequence). The CDR3 DNA is TGTGCCTGGACAAGGGCTAGCTCAGCAGAGACCCAGTACTTC. This encodes CAWTRASSAETQYF.

The chain uses TRBV6-1 and TRBJ2-5, with 9 bases lining up with TRBD2. J lost 10 bases, V lost 5 bases, and 11 bases had no gene match. In germline, CDR1 is MNHNS, CDR2 SASEGT. The length of the CDR3 is 14 residues. The CDR3 nucleotides read TGTGCCAGCAGTAGAGCCGGGACTAGCTCCCTCCAGTACTTC. It is translated as CASSRAGTSSLQYF.

The gene calls are TRBV7-2 and TRBJ2-3; 15 bases map to TRBD2. This CDR3 spans 17 amino acids. V lost 3 bases to trimming and J lost 5 bases; unmatched junction nucleotides: 6. Germline V gene lookup returns CDR1 SGHTA and CDR2 FQGNSA. The CDR3 protein is CASSFGLAGGPGDTQYF. CDR3 DNA sequence: TGTGCCAGCAGCTTTGGACTAGCGGGGGGGCCAGGAGATACGCAGTATTTT.

The chain combines TRBV4-3 with TRBJ2-6; 14 bases line up with TRBD2. Germline values: CDR1 LGHNA, CDR2 YSLEER. The CDR3 extends over 17 amino acids. V dropped 4 bases and J dropped 1; count of bases not matched to a gene: 0. Written as DNA, the CDR3 is TGCGCCAGCAGCCGGACTAGCGGGGGGTCTGGGGCCAACGTCCTGACTTTC. It translates to CASSRTSGGSGANVLTF.

This clone was counted only a few times. The V and J genes are TRBV7-2 and TRBJ1-6; weak D call: TRBD1 (6 bases). The CDR3 extends over 14 amino acids. Germline V gene lookup returns CDR1 SGHTA and CDR2 FQGNSA. The V gene lost 5 bases and the J gene lost 5 bases, with 10 bases spanning the gap. The CDR3 DNA sequence: TGTGCCAGCAGCCCGCAGGGGAATAATTCACCCCTCCACTTT. This translates into CASSPQGNNSPLHF.

The genes are TRBV5-1 and TRBJ2-5; 9 nucleotides agree with TRBD2. V trimming: 0 bases; J trimming: 2 bases; junction bases outside the gene matches: 5. CDR1 is SGHRS, CDR2 YFSETQ, per germline. CDR3 length equals 16 residues. The CDR3 sequence: CASSLAPAGGQETQYF. DNA for the CDR3: TGCGCCAGCAGCTTGGCGCCAGCGGGGGGACAAGAGACCCAGTACTTC.

V and J are TRBV5-4 and TRBJ2-5; 10 bases match TRBD2. Trimming took 3 bases from V and 6 from J; bases not matched to a gene: 8. CDR1 is SGHNT, CDR2 YYREEE, per germline (reference sequence). The CDR3 has 15 amino acids. The CDR3 DNA reads TGTGCCAGCAGCTCCAGCGGGGGGGCCTTGAAGACCCAGTACTTC. As protein: CASSSSGGALKTQYF.

This chain joins TRBV6-1 and TRBJ2-7; no reliable D call. This CDR3 has 14 amino acids. Trimming stripped 2 bases from V and 0 bases from J, with 8 bases between. Germline CDR1 reads MNHNS; CDR2 reads SASEGT. The CDR3 nucleotides are TGTGCCAGCAGTGAACACGGGTCCTCCTACGAGCAGTACTTC. This sequence encodes CASSEHGSSYEQYF.

The chain recombines TRBV27 with TRBJ2-3; no clear D. The CDR3 runs to 11 residues. Germline V gene lookup returns CDR1 MNHEY and CDR2 SMNVEV (reference sequence). Trimming took 3 bases from V and 7 from J, leaving 5 bases between them. In DNA form, the CDR3 reads TGTGCCAGCAGTTTTGGGTATACGCAGTATTTT. It yields the protein CASSFGYTQYF.

In this sample, this clone turned up once. The genes are TRBV4-1 and TRBJ1-3, with D perhaps TRBD1 (6 bases). Germline values: CDR1 MGHRA, CDR2 YSYEKL. V lost 1 base and J 4 bases, leaving 17 bases between the germline ends. The CDR3 consists of 17 residues. The chain's CDR3 is CASSQALLDSYGNTIYF. For the CDR3, the DNA is TGCGCCAGCAGCCAAGCCTTGCTGGACAGTTACGGAAACACCATATATTTT.

The gene calls are TRBV5-1 and TRBJ2-3; TRBD2 matches 11 bases. Unmatched junction bases numbered 4, after V lost 3 bases and J lost 4 bases. This CDR3 is built from 15 residues. The germline gives CDR1 SGHRS, CDR2 YFSETQ. CDR3 sequence reads: CASSSGTSGSDTQYF. CDR3 in DNA: TGCGCCAGCAGCTCCGGGACTAGCGGCTCAGATACGCAGTATTTT.

This sequence joins TRBV30 and TRBJ1-2, with D possibly being TRBD1 (6 bases). Between the trimmed V and J ends, which lost 8 bases and 8 bases, there was a span of 18 bases. Looked up from germline, CDR1 is GTSNPN and CDR2 is SVGIG (reference sequence). The CDR3 sequence is 12 residues long. In DNA, the CDR3 is TGTGCCGGCCAAGCGGGGGCGAAAGGCTACACCTTC. This gives the protein CAGQAGAKGYTF.

J is TRBJ2-7 and V is TRBV6-6, with 11 bases aligning to TRBD1. The CDR3 is 15 residues long. V was pared by 5 bases and J by 7 bases, with 10 bases of the junction left unmatched. Germline V CDR1 and CDR2: MNHNY, SVGAGI (reference sequence). In DNA, the CDR3 is TGTGCCAGCAGTCGAAGCCGGGACAGGGGGGGAGAGCAGTACTTC. This codes for CASSRSRDRGGEQYF.

The V call is TRBV18, the J call TRBJ2-7; D unresolved. The V end was cut by 3 bases, the J end by 2 bases, with 17 bases between. Germline V gene lookup returns CDR1 KGHSH and CDR2 LQKENI. The CDR3 is 16 amino acids. Written as DNA, the CDR3 is TGTGCCAGCTCACCTGTGTGGAAGGTGGAACCCTACGAGCAGTACTTC. This translates into CASSPVWKVEPYEQYF.

This rearrangement joins TRBV19 to TRBJ1-2; 8 bases match TRBD1. CDR3 length: 16 residues. Trimming took 5 bases from V and 4 from J; bases not matched to a gene: 12. Germline lookup yields CDR1 LNHDA and CDR2 SQIVND (reference sequence). In DNA, the CDR3 is TGTGCCAGTAGTGCCCGTCCAGGGGGCGAAGGCTATGGCTACACCTTC. Its protein product is CASSARPGGEGYGYTF.

This CDR3 is CASSSQGNYEQYF. Written as DNA, the CDR3 is TGTGCCAGCAGTTCGCAGGGTAACTACGAGCAGTACTTC. This rearrangement joins TRBV28 to TRBJ2-7; D perhaps matches TRBD1 (5 bases). Germline V gene data show CDR1 as MDHEN and CDR2 as SYDVKM. This CDR3 region has 13 residues. Between the trimmed V and J ends, which lost 4 bases and 3 bases, there was a span of 10 bases. The full variable domain, rest sourced from reference TRBV28 and TRBJ2-7, is DVKVTQSSRYLVKRTGEKVFLECVQDMDHENMFWYRQDPGLGLRLIYFSYDVKMKEKGDIPEGYSVSREKKERFSLILESASTNQTSMYLCASSSQGNYEQYFGPGTRLTVT.

This clone was seen ten or more times. The rearrangement joins TRBV28 to TRBJ2-1, with TRBD2 matching 11 bases. Germline V gene sequence: CDR1 MDHEN, CDR2 SYDVKM. Losses at the gene ends were 2 bases for V and 10 bases for J; bases not matched to a gene: 7. The CDR3 totals 15 residues. The CDR3 nucleotides are TGTGCCAGCAGTTTAACTAGCGGGGGCCGCATGGAGCAGTTCTTC. Protein sequence: CASSLTSGGRMEQFF.

This chain's CDR3 is CASSPYLAPTYEQYF. The CDR3 bases are TGTGCCAGCTCACCATATCTAGCCCCGACCTACGAGCAGTACTTC. This rearrangement joins TRBV18 to TRBJ2-7; tentative D call: TRBD2 (5 bases). Looked up from germline, CDR1 is KGHSH and CDR2 is LQKENI. Trimming shortened V by 2 bases and J by 2 bases, and 13 bases separated the two germline ends. The CDR3 is 15 residues long. The full variable domain, its missing parts supplied by reference TRBV18 and TRBJ2-7, is NAGVMQNPRHLVRRRGQEARLRCSPMKGHSHVYWYRQLPEEGLKFMVYLQKENIIDESGMPKERFSAEFPKEGPSILRIQQVVRGDSAAYFCASSPYLAPTYEQYFGPGTRLTVT.